The 27 T cell receptor beta chains reported below all come from one sample, sequenced in a study of blood T cell repertoires in COVID-19. TCRdb keeps only in-frame clones here, not all; method: immunoSEQ multiplex PCR. The sample has approximately 330,000 clones; around 90% are singletons. Sequencing was carried out using peripheral blood. The source of these receptors is a woman in her thirties or forties with COVID-19, enrolled during active disease.

This chain connects TRBV28 to TRBJ1-5; 7 nucleotides agree with TRBD1. The V gene's germline CDR1 is MDHEN and CDR2 SYDVKM. This CDR3 has 15 residues. V lost 6 bases to trimming and J lost 5 bases; unmatched junction nucleotides: 10. In DNA, the CDR3 is TGTGCCAGCAGGTCGACGACAGGGTGGGATCAGCCCCAGCATTTT. Its translation: CASRSTTGWDQPQHF.

The rearrangement links TRBV6-5 to TRBJ1-2, with D perhaps TRBD1 (6 bases). Germline-derived CDR1 and CDR2 are MNHEY and SVGAGI. V was trimmed by 0 bases and J by 2 bases, leaving 10 bases between them. This CDR3 comprises 15 residues. The CDR3 region is CASSYSRDKNYGYTF. The CDR3 DNA sequence: TGTGCCAGCAGTTACTCACGGGACAAGAACTATGGCTACACCTTC.

This clone is a singleton in its sample. The chain is built from TRBV24-1 and TRBJ2-3, with 9 bases aligning to TRBD1. The CDR3 totals 16 residues. V lost 0 bases to trimming and J lost 7 bases; unmatched junction nucleotides: 7. Germline V gives CDR1 KGHDR, CDR2 SFDVKD. The CDR3 is CATSDLAPGQGHTQYF. CDR3 DNA: TGTGCCACCAGTGATTTGGCCCCGGGACAGGGACATACGCAGTATTTT.

The chain carries TRBV7-3 and TRBJ2-7, with 8 bases aligning to TRBD1. V shed 4 bases and J 6 bases; nucleotides not matched to a gene: 5. Germline values: CDR1 SGHTA, CDR2 FQGTGA. The CDR3 covers 13 residues. The CDR3 nucleotides are TGTGCCAGCAGCTCAGGGACAGGAAGCGAGCAGTACTTC. Its protein product is CASSSGTGSEQYF.

V gene TRBV5-1 combines with J gene TRBJ1-3; 8 nucleotides align to TRBD1. The CDR3 extends over 18 amino acids. The trim removed 4 bases at V and 3 bases at J, leaving 15 bases unmatched. Germline values: CDR1 SGHRS, CDR2 YFSETQ. CDR3 sequence: CASSQEPSGTGVGNTIYF. CDR3 coding DNA: TGCGCCAGCAGCCAGGAACCCTCTGGGACAGGTGTTGGAAACACCATATATTTT.

The rearrangement links TRBV4-3 to TRBJ2-1, with 7 bases lining up with TRBD1. CDR1 LGHNA and CDR2 YSLEER come from the germline V gene. The CDR3 loop spans 18 amino acids. V lost 1 base, J lost 8 bases, and 17 bases stayed unmatched. CDR3 residues: CASSQGRTGPTTAYEQFF. In DNA, the CDR3 is TGCGCCAGCAGCCAAGGGAGGACAGGACCAACTACAGCCTATGAGCAGTTCTTC.

The gene calls are TRBV7-2 and TRBJ1-5; D is undetermined. The V gene lost 1 base and the J gene lost 10 bases, with 26 bases spanning the gap. This CDR3 has 18 amino acids. The germline CDR1 and CDR2 sequences are SGHTA and FQGNSA. CDR3 amino acids: CASSLEQSRELSNLPQHF. The CDR3 DNA reads TGTGCCAGCAGCTTAGAACAGAGCCGGGAACTGAGTAATCTCCCCCAGCATTTT.

At least ten counts were recorded for this clone. This chain links TRBV28 with TRBJ2-2; 7 bases fit TRBD1. Looked up from germline, CDR1 is MDHEN and CDR2 is SYDVKM. V lost 6 bases and J lost 3; bases outside the gene matches: 7. The CDR3 is 15 amino acids. CDR3 bases: TGTGCCAGCAGCCGTGCTGACAGGGACACCGGGGAGCTGTTTTTT. Its translation is CASSRADRDTGELFF.

The CDR3 region has the DNA TGTGCCAGCAGTTCCGGGAGGCGGACTGAAGCTTTCTTT. Translating it yields CASSSGRRTEAFF. V usage is TRBV28 and J usage is TRBJ1-1, with D hard to call. Germline V gene sequence: CDR1 MDHEN, CDR2 SYDVKM. The V and J ends lost 4 bases and 5 bases respectively, with 11 bases between them. This CDR3 is built from 13 residues. Filled out from reference TRBV28 and TRBJ1-1, the complete variable domain reads DVKVTQSSRYLVKRTGEKVFLECVQDMDHENMFWYRQDPGLGLRLIYFSYDVKMKEKGDIPEGYSVSREKKERFSLILESASTNQTSMYLCASSSGRRTEAFFGQGTRLTVV.

The gene calls are TRBV4-3 and TRBJ2-1; TRBD2 matches at 7 bases. Germline-derived CDR1 and CDR2 are LGHNA and YSLEER. The CDR3 length is 17 residues. V gave up 1 base and J gave up 10 bases; unmatched junction bases: 16. The CDR3 sequence is CASSQVSPPDALAEQFF. The CDR3 region has the DNA TGCGCCAGCAGCCAAGTTTCCCCCCCCGACGCACTAGCGGAGCAGTTCTTC.

J is TRBJ1-4 and V is TRBV19; D unresolved. The V and J ends lost 3 bases and 4 bases respectively, with 6 bases between them. The germline CDR1 and CDR2 sequences are LNHDA and SQIVND (reference sequence). CDR3 size: 13 residues. The CDR3 coding sequence is TGTGCCAGTAGTATGAGCGGTAATGAAAAACTGTTTTTT. It yields the protein CASSMSGNEKLFF.

J is TRBJ1-1 and V is TRBV5-1, with 7 nucleotides matching TRBD1. Germline-derived CDR1 and CDR2 are SGHRS and YFSETQ. This CDR3 contains 13 residues. Losses at the gene ends were 3 bases for V and 4 bases for J; bases not matched to a gene: 3. The CDR3 DNA reads TGCGCCAGCAGCTCGACAGGGCTCACTGAAGCTTTCTTT. Protein: CASSSTGLTEAFF.

A single count supports this clone. The chain combines TRBV19 with TRBJ2-1, with TRBD2 as a possible D gene (6 bases). V was shortened by 6 bases and J by 7 bases, with 13 bases between the two germline ends. The CDR3 loop spans 13 amino acids. CDR1 LNHDA and CDR2 SQIVND come from the germline V gene (reference sequence). For the CDR3, the DNA is TGTGCCAGTAGATCTTTCGGAGGGAATGAGCAGTTCTTC. It encodes CASRSFGGNEQFF.

This clone appeared a single time. The chain combines TRBV30 with TRBJ2-1, with 9 bases lining up with TRBD1. Germline CDR1 reads GTSNPN; CDR2 reads SVGIG (reference sequence). The V gene end was trimmed by 3 bases and the J gene end by 0 bases; junction bases not matched to a gene: 12. This CDR3 spans 18 amino acids. The CDR3 DNA reads as TGTGCCTGGAGCGCCCGTACAGGGGGCCTGAGCTCCTACAATGAGCAGTTCTTC. Amino acids: CAWSARTGGLSSYNEQFF. The variable domain in full, completed from reference TRBV30 and TRBJ2-1, reads SQTIHQWPATLVQPVGSPLSLECTVEGTSNPNLYWYRQAAGRGLQLLFYSVGIGQISSEVPQNLSASRPQDRQFILSSKKLLLSDSGFYLCAWSARTGGLSSYNEQFFGPGTRLTVL.

This rearrangement joins TRBV11-2 to TRBJ2-4; TRBD1 aligns across 9 bases. The J segment lost 4 bases and the V segment lost 3 bases, leaving 4 bases of the junction unmatched. This CDR3 is 15 amino acids long. Germline V lookup: CDR1 SGHAT, CDR2 FQNNGV. The CDR3 DNA reads as TGTGCCAGCAGCTTTTGGGGGACAGGGAAAAACATTCAGTACTTC. Residues: CASSFWGTGKNIQYF.

The J gene is TRBJ2-7, the V gene TRBV2; the match to TRBD2 covers 8 bases. This CDR3 contains 15 residues. Germline values: CDR1 SNHLY, CDR2 FYNNEI. With 1 base clipped from V and 6 bases from J, the junction kept 8 bases outside the gene matches. Written as DNA, the CDR3 is TGTGCCAGCAGTGAAGAGGCGAGCGGGGGCTCCGAGCAGTACTTC. Translation gives CASSEEASGGSEQYF.

The V and J genes are TRBV2 and TRBJ2-3; 7 nucleotides align to TRBD2. Germline trimming cut 9 bases from V and 5 bases from J; bases unmatched to any gene: 14. CDR1 is SNHLY and CDR2 is FYNNEI in the germline V gene. The CDR3 length is 15 residues. CDR3 region: CARTVGGSREDTQYF. The CDR3 bases are TGTGCCAGGACGGTCGGCGGGAGCCGGGAAGATACGCAGTATTTT.

The gene calls are TRBV28 and TRBJ1-4; weak D call: TRBD1 (6 bases). Trimming took off 10 bases at V and 3 bases at J, with 9 bases between the two ends. Germline CDR1 MDHEN, CDR2 SYDVKM. The CDR3 consists of 12 residues. CDR3: CAIQGSNEKLFF. The DNA of the CDR3 is TGTGCCATTCAGGGGTCTAATGAAAAACTGTTTTTT.

V and J are TRBV5-1 and TRBJ1-1; 8 nucleotides match TRBD1. V lost 0 bases and J lost 4; bases outside the gene matches: 8. The CDR3 has 16 residues. Per germline, CDR1 SGHRS and CDR2 YFSETQ. DNA of the CDR3: TGCGCCAGCAGCTTGGGCCCAGGGGGACAGGCCACTGAAGCTTTCTTT. Translating it yields CASSLGPGGQATEAFF.

This clone has more than one count but fewer than ten. The gene calls are TRBV30 and TRBJ2-3; maybe TRBD2 (5 bases). This CDR3 region has 16 residues. V dropped 2 bases and J dropped 4 bases, with 19 bases sitting between them. From germline, CDR1 is GTSNPN and CDR2 SVGIG (reference sequence). The CDR3 DNA reads as TGTGCCTGGAGTCCCGCTAGACTATCGTTGCCAGATACGCAGTATTTT. This gives the protein CAWSPARLSLPDTQYF.

The chain has TRBV6-2 or TRBV6-3 and TRBJ1-1; no clear D gene. Germline V CDR1 and CDR2: MNHEY, SVGEGT. Trimming pared 2 bases from V and 0 bases from J, leaving 7 bases between. The CDR3 is 14 amino acids. CDR3: CASSYGLLNTEAFF. The DNA of the CDR3 is TGTGCCAGCAGTTACGGACTCCTGAACACTGAAGCTTTCTTT.

This clone was observed a single time. This rearrangement joins TRBV5-6 to TRBJ1-2; weak D call: TRBD1 (5 bases). Trimming took 3 bases from V and 8 from J, leaving 14 bases between them. This CDR3 comprises 13 residues. CDR1 SGHDT and CDR2 YYEEEE come from the germline V gene. The chain's CDR3 is CASSWTQGGGYTF. CDR3 DNA sequence: TGTGCCAGCAGCTGGACCCAGGGCGGCGGCTACACCTTC.

This clone was counted once. The chain couples TRBV19 to TRBJ1-2; TRBD1 might be the D (6 bases). This CDR3 is 13 amino acids long. Trimming took 5 bases from V and 2 from J, leaving 9 bases between them. The germline V gene has CDR1 LNHDA and CDR2 SQIVND (reference sequence). CDR3 sequence (DNA): TGTGCCAGTAGTGTGACAGGAAACTATGGCTACACCTTC. Protein: CASSVTGNYGYTF.

The chain is built from TRBV5-5 and TRBJ2-5; D not certain. Germline loops: CDR1 SGHKS, CDR2 YYEKEE (reference sequence). This CDR3 is 13 amino acids long. Trimming pared 2 bases from V and 1 base from J, leaving 6 bases between. CDR3 in amino acids: CASSLYSQETQYF. The CDR3, as DNA: TGTGCCAGCAGCTTATATAGCCAAGAGACCCAGTACTTC.

V usage is TRBV9 and J usage is TRBJ1-1; no clear D. Trimming left V 0 bases short and J 1 base short, with 7 bases between. This CDR3 is built from 14 residues. In germline, CDR1 is SGDLS, CDR2 YYNGEE. The CDR3 DNA follows: TGTGCCAGCAGCGTAGAGCCGGGGAACACTGAAGCTTTCTTT. It translates to CASSVEPGNTEAFF.

The chain links TRBV6-2 or TRBV6-3 to TRBJ2-7; TRBD2 matches 10 bases. The CDR3 spans 20 residues. The ends lost 2 bases at V and 0 bases at J; junction bases unmatched: 16. Germline CDR1 reads MNHEY; CDR2 reads SVGEGT. CDR3 sequence (DNA): TGTGCCAGCAGTTACCCGTACTCACTCCTAGCGGGAGTGACCTCCTACGAGCAGTACTTC. Protein product: CASSYPYSLLAGVTSYEQYF.

This chain uses TRBV7-3 with TRBJ2-5; 7 positions match TRBD2. The germline CDR1 and CDR2 sequences are SGHTA and FQGTGA. J gave up 4 bases and V 4 bases, and 3 bases lay outside the gene matches. The CDR3 loop spans 13 amino acids. Here the CDR3 reads CASSSTSAETQYF. In DNA, the CDR3 is TGTGCCAGCAGCTCCACTAGCGCAGAGACCCAGTACTTC.